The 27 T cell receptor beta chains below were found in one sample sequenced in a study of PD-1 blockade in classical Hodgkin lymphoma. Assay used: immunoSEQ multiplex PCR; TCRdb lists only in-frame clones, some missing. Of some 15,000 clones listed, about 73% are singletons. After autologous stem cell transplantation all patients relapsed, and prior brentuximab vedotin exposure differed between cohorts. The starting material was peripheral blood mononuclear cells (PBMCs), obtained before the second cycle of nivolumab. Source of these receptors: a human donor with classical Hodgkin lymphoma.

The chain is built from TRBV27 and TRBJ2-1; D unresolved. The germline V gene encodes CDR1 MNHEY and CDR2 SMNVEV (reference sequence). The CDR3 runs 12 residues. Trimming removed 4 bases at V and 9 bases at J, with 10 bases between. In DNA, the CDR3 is TGTGCCAGCAGTTACGGCCGGGTTGAGCAGTTCTTC. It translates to CASSYGRVEQFF.

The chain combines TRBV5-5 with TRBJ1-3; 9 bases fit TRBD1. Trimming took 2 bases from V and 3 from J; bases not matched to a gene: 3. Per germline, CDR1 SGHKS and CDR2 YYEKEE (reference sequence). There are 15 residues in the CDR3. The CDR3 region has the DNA TGTGCCAGCAGCTTCCGGGACAGGGATGGAAACACCATATATTTT. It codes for CASSFRDRDGNTIYF. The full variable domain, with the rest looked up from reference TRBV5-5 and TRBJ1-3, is DAGVTQSPTHLIKTRGQQVTLRCSPISGHKSVSWYQQVLGQGPQFIFQYYEKEERGRGNFPDRFSARQFPNYSSELNVNALLLGDSALYLCASSFRDRDGNTIYFGEGSWLTVV.

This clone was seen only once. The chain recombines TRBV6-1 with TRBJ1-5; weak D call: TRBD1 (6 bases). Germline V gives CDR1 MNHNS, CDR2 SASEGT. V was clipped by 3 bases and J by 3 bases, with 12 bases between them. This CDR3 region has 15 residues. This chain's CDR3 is CASSEQGHVNQPQHF. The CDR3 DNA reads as TGTGCCAGCAGTGAGCAGGGGCATGTCAATCAGCCCCAGCATTTT.

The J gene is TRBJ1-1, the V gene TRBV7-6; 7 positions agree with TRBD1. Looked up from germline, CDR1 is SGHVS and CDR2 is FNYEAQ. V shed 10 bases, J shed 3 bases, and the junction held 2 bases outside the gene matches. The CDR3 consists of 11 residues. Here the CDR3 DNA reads TGTGCCATCCAGGGGGACACTGAAGCTTTCTTT. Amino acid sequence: CAIQGDTEAFF.

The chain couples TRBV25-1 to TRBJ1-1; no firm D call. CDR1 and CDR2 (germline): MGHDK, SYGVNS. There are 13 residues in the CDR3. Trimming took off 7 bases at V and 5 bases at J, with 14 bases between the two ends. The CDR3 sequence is CASKVGSKTEAFF. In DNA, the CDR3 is TGTGCCAGCAAGGTAGGGTCAAAAACTGAAGCTTTCTTT.

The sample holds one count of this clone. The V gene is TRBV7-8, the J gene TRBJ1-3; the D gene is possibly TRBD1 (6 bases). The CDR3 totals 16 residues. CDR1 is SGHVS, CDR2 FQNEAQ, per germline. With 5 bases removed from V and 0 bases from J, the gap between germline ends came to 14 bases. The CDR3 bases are TGTGCCAGCAGCCCGCGGACAGCCCGCTCTGGAAACACCATATATTTT. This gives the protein CASSPRTARSGNTIYF. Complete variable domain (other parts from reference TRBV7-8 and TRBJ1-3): GAGVSQSPRYKVAKRGQDVALRCDPISGHVSLFWYQQALGQGPEFLTYFQNEAQLDKSGLPSDRFFAERPEGSVSTLKIQRTQQEDSAVYLCASSPRTARSGNTIYFGEGSWLTVV.

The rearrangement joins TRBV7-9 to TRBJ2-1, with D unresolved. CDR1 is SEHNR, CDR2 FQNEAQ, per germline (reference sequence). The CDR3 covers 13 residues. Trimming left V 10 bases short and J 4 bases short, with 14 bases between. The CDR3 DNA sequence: TGTGCCACCCGGGTGGAAGGGTACAATGAGCAGTTCTTC. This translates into CATRVEGYNEQFF.

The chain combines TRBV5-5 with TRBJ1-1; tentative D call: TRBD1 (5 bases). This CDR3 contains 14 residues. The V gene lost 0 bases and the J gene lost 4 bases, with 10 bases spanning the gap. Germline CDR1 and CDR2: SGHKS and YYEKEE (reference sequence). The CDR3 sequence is CASSLEGRGTEAFF. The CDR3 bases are TGTGCCAGCAGCTTGGAGGGGCGAGGCACTGAAGCTTTCTTT. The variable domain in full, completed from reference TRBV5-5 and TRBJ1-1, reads DAGVTQSPTHLIKTRGQQVTLRCSPISGHKSVSWYQQVLGQGPQFIFQYYEKEERGRGNFPDRFSARQFPNYSSELNVNALLLGDSALYLCASSLEGRGTEAFFGQGTRLTVV.

CDR3 amino acids: CASSLGGPPVSAYEQYF. In nucleotides, the CDR3 is TGTGCCAGCAGTTTAGGGGGCCCCCCTGTATCGGCCTACGAGCAGTACTTC. The chain combines TRBV27 with TRBJ2-7; a possible D gene is TRBD1 (6 bases). Trimming left V 2 bases short and J 2 bases short, with 19 bases between. Germline V gene lookup returns CDR1 MNHEY and CDR2 SMNVEV (reference sequence). CDR3 length equals 17 residues.

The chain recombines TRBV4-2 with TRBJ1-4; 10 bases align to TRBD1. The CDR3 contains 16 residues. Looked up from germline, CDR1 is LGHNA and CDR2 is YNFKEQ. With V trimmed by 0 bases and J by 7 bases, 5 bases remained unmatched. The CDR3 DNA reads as TGTGCCAGCAGCCAAGATAAGGGACAGGGGCGTGAAAAACTGTTTTTT. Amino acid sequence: CASSQDKGQGREKLFF.

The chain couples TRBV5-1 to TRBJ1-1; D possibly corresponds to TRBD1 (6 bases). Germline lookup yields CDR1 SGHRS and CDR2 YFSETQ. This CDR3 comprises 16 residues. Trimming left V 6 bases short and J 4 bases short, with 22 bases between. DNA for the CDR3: TGCGCCAGCACCCTAGTAGGGGGTACTAGCGGCACTGAAGCTTTCTTT. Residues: CASTLVGGTSGTEAFF.

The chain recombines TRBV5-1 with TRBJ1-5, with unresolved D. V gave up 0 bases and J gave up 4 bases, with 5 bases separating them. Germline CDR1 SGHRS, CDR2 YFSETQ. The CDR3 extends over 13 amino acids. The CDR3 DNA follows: TGCGCCAGCAGCTTGGTAGGGAATCAGCCCCAGCATTTT. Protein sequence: CASSLVGNQPQHF.

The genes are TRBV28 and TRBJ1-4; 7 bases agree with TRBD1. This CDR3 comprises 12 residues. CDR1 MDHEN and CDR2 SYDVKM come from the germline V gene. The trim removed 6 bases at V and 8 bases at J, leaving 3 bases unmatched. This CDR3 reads CASRRGLEKLFF. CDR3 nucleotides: TGTGCCAGCAGGAGGGGGCTCGAAAAACTGTTTTTT.

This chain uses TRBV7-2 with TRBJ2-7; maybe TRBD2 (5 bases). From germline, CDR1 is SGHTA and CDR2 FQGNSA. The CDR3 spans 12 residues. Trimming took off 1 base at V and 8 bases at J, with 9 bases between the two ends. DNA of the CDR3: TGTGCCAGCAGCTTAGAGCCGACTAAGCAGTACTTC. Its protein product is CASSLEPTKQYF.

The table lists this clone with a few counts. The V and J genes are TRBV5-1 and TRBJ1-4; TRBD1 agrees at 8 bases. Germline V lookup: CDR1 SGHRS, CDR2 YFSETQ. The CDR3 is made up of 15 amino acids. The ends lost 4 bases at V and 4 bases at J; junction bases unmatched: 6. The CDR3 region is CASSHGQGGNEKLFF. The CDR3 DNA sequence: TGCGCCAGCAGCCATGGACAGGGCGGTAATGAAAAACTGTTTTTT.

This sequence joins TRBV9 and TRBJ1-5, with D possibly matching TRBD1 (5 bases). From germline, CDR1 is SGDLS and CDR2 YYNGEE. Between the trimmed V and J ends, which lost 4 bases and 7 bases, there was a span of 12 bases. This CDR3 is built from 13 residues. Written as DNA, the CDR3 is TGTGCCAGCAGCCAAGGGGCAAGCCAGCCCCAGCATTTT. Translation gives CASSQGASQPQHF. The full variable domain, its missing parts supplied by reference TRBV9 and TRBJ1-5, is DSGVTQTPKHLITATGQRVTLRCSPRSGDLSVYWYQQSLDQGLQFLIQYYNGEERAKGNILERFSAQQFPDLHSELNLSSLELGDSALYFCASSQGASQPQHFGDGTRLSIL.

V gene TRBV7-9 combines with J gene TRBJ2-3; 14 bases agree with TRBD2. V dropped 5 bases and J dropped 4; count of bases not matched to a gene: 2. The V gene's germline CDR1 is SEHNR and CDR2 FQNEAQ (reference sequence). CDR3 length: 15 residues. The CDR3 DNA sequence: TGTGCCAGCAGCACGACTAGCGGGGGGGCAGATACGCAGTATTTT. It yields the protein CASSTTSGGADTQYF.

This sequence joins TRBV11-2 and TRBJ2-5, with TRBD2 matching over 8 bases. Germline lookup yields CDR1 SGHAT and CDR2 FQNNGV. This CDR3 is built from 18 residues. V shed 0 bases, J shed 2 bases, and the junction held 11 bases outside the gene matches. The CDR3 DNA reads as TGTGCCAGCAGCTTAGATGTTTGGGAGAGCGGGGGACAAGAGACCCAGTACTTC. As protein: CASSLDVWESGGQETQYF.

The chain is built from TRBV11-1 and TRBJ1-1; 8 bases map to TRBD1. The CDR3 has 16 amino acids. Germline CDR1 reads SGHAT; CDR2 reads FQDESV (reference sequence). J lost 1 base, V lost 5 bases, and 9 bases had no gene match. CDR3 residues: CASSLLQGGGNTEAFF. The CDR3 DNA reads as TGTGCCAGCAGCCTACTACAGGGGGGAGGGAACACTGAAGCTTTCTTT.

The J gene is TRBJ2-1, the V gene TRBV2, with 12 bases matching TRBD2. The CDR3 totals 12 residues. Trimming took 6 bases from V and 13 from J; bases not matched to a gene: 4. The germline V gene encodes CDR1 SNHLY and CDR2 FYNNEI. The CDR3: CASSGLAGRQFF. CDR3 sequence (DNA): TGTGCCAGCAGCGGACTAGCGGGACGACAGTTCTTC.

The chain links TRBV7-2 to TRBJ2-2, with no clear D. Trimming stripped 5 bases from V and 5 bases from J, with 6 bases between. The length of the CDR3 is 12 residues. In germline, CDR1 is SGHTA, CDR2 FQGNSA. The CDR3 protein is CASSAFTGELFF. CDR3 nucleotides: TGTGCCAGCAGCGCTTTTACCGGGGAGCTGTTTTTT. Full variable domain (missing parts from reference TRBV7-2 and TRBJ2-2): GAGVSQSPSNKVTEKGKDVELRCDPISGHTALYWYRQSLGQGLEFLIYFQGNSAPDKSGLPSDRFSAERTGGSVSTLTIQRTQQEDSAVYLCASSAFTGELFFGEGSRLTVL.

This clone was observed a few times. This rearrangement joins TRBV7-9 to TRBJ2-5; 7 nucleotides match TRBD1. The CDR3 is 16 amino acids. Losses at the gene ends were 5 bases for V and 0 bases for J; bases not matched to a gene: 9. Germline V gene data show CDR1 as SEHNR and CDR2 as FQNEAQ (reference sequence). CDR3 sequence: CASSRQGRHHQETQYF. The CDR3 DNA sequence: TGTGCCAGCAGCCGACAGGGTCGTCACCACCAAGAGACCCAGTACTTC.

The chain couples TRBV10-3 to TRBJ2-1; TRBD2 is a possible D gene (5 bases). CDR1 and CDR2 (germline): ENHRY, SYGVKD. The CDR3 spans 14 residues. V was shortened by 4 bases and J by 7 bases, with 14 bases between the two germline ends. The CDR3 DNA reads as TGTGCCATCAGTGGTTGGGTTTCGGGAAATGAGCAGTTCTTC. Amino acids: CAISGWVSGNEQFF.

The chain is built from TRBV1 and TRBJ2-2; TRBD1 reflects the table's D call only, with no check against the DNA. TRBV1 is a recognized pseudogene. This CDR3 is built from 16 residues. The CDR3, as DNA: TGCACCAGCAGCCGATGCTCAGGGCCATCGGCCGGGGAGCTGTTTTTT. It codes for CTSSRCSGPSAGELFF.

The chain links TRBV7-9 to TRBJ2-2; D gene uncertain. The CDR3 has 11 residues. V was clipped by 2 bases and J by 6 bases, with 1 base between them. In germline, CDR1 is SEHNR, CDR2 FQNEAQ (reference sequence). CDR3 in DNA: TGTGCCAGCAGCTTACCCGGGGAGCTGTTTTTT. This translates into CASSLPGELFF.

CDR3 amino acids: CASSPNRDRVRQPQHF. For the CDR3, the DNA is TGTGCCAGCTCACCAAACCGGGACAGGGTCAGACAGCCCCAGCATTTT. The chain has TRBV18 and TRBJ1-5; 9 positions agree with TRBD1. Germline assignment: CDR1 KGHSH and CDR2 LQKENI. CDR3 length: 16 amino acids. With 2 bases clipped from V and 7 bases from J, the junction kept 9 bases outside the gene matches. The full variable domain, rest sourced from reference TRBV18 and TRBJ1-5, is NAGVMQNPRHLVRRRGQEARLRCSPMKGHSHVYWYRQLPEEGLKFMVYLQKENIIDESGMPKERFSAEFPKEGPSILRIQQVVRGDSAAYFCASSPNRDRVRQPQHFGDGTRLSIL.

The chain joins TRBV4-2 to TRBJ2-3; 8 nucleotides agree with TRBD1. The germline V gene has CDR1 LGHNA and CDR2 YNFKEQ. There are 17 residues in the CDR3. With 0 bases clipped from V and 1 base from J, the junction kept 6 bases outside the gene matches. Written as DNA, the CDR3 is TGTGCCAGCAGCCAAGAGGCGACAGGGGCAGGCACAGATACGCAGTATTTT. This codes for CASSQEATGAGTDTQYF.